Below are 20 T cell receptor gamma chains sequenced from a single sample in a study of gamma delta lymphoproliferative disorders and STAT genes. TCRdb reapplied CATT to the multiplex PCR reads. The data show under 650 gamma-chain clones, 29% seen once. Genomic DNA from isolated PBMCs served as the sequencing template. The sequencing sample was made of blood. These receptors were taken from a human donor in good health.

Judged by abundance, this clone is large. This sequence joins TRGV2 and TRGJ1 or TRGJ2. No J segment appears in TCRdb, so it was assigned here by matching the sequence to germline. V lost 0 bases, J lost 4 bases, and 3 bases stayed unmatched. The CDR3 has 13 amino acids. CDR1 and CDR2 from the germline V gene are EGSNGY and YDSYNSKV. CDR3 sequence (DNA): TGTGCCACCTGGGACGGGCCCTATTATAAGAAACTCTTT. Protein sequence: CATWDGPYYKKLF.

Concerning this clone: TCRdb's protein, taken from a much larger clone, differs from this DNA's translation at residue 3, likely owing to a read error; the protein displayed comes from the DNA. The rearrangement joins TRGV5 to TRGJ1 or TRGJ2. TCRdb leaves out the J gene; it was filled in here by matching the DNA to germline. The CDR3 length is 11 residues. Germline CDR1 VINAFY, CDR2 YDVSNSKD. The CDR3 region is CAAWEQYKKLF. The CDR3 DNA reads TGTGCCGCCTGGGAACAGTATAAGAAACTCTTT.

By frequency in the sample, this clone is large (0.1 to 1%). The chain joins TRGV5 to TRGJ1 or TRGJ2. Matching the DNA to germline supplied the J gene, which TCRdb does not give. CDR1 and CDR2 from the germline V gene are VINAFY and YDVSNSKD. V lost 0 bases and J lost 7; bases outside the gene matches: 6. The CDR3 runs 13 residues. CDR3 bases: TGTGCCACCTGGGACAGGCGGAAATATAAGAAACTCTTT. Its translation is CATWDRRKYKKLF.

This clone qualifies as large. This sequence joins TRGV10 and TRGJ1 or TRGJ2. The J gene comes from matching the DNA to germline here; TCRdb lacks it. TRGV10 is designated an ORF whose function remains uncertain. CDR3 length: 15 residues. Losses at the gene ends were 8 bases for V and 0 bases for J; bases not matched to a gene: 11. The CDR3 DNA follows: TGTGCTGCGTGGGAGGAAGGGGGGAATTATTATAAGAAACTCTTT. Its translation is CAAWEEGGNYYKKLF.

In the case of this clone: The DNA is omitted, as the CDR3 cannot be located on it reliably, and the CDR3 follows TCRdb's listing. V gene assignment gives TRGV8, but the J gene was left uncalled. The CDR3 is 21 amino acids in total, end residues counted. CDR1 VENAVY and CDR2 YDSYNSRV come from the germline V gene. CDR3 amino acids: CATWEPTPVIIRNSLAVEQHF.

This clone is large in the sample. The J gene is TRGJ1 or TRGJ2, the V gene TRGV8. TCRdb leaves out the J gene; it was filled in here by matching the DNA to germline. The germline CDR1 and CDR2 sequences are VENAVY and YDSYNSRV. The CDR3 loop spans 12 amino acids. J gave up 3 bases and V 4 bases, and 3 bases lay outside the gene matches. CDR3 loop: CATWDSYYKKLF. CDR3 bases: TGTGCCACCTGGGACTCTTATTATAAGAAACTCTTT.

Details on this clone: TCRdb shows a much larger clone's protein in place of this DNA's translation, and the two differ at residue 4, likely through a read error; the protein shown is translated from the DNA. CDR3 sequence (DNA): TGTGCCACCCGGGACAGGCGGGGGAAACTCTTT. This translates into CATRDRRGKLF. The chain employs TRGV3 and TRGJ1 or TRGJ2. Germline matching of the DNA provided the J gene here, since TCRdb leaves it blank. Germline CDR1 VTNTFY, CDR2 YDVSTARD (reference sequence). This CDR3 has 11 residues.

This clone rates as large (0.1 to 1%). Given a much more abundant clone one base away, this may be a read error. The V call is TRGV3, the J call TRGJ1 or TRGJ2. The J gene, left out of TCRdb, was set here by checking the DNA against germline. V lost 5 bases, J lost 2 bases, and 3 bases stayed unmatched. CDR3 length: 12 amino acids. Germline V lookup: CDR1 VTNTFY, CDR2 YDVSTARD (reference sequence). The CDR3 loop reads CATWGYYYKKLF. CDR3 sequence (DNA): TGTGCCACCTGGGGCTATTATTATAAGAAACTCTTT.

Relative to its sample, this clone is large. The V call is TRGV8, the J call TRGJ1 or TRGJ2. In the absence of a J gene in TCRdb, the DNA was matched to germline to assign it here. V lost 1 base and J lost 11; bases outside the gene matches: 2. Germline-derived CDR1 and CDR2 are VENAVY and YDSYNSRV. The CDR3 extends over 10 amino acids. The CDR3 sequence is CATWDSQKLF. The CDR3 region has the DNA TGTGCCACCTGGGATAGTCAGAAACTCTTT.

This clone is categorized as large. This chain links TRGV9 with TRGJP1. Here the J gene was assigned by germline matching of the DNA, as TCRdb has none. The J segment lost 4 bases and the V segment lost 1 base, leaving 0 bases of the junction unmatched. Germline V gives CDR1 GITISATS, CDR2 ISYDGTV (reference sequence). This CDR3 spans 13 amino acids. The CDR3 DNA sequence: TGTGCCTTGTGGGAGGTCACTGGTTGGTTCAAGATATTT. Residues: CALWEVTGWFKIF.

As concerns this clone: The DNA is omitted, as the CDR3 cannot be located on it reliably, and the CDR3 follows TCRdb's listing. This chain's CDR3 is CTTVPAGFHYYKKLF. J gene calling gave no result, while the V gene is TRGV11. TRGV11 carries the ORF label, with uncertain function. The CDR3 has 15 amino acids, counting both end residues.

This chain joins TRGV3 and TRGJ1 or TRGJ2. TCRdb is silent on the J gene; assignment here came from matching the DNA to germline. The trim removed 0 bases at V and 3 bases at J, leaving 8 bases unmatched. Germline V gene data show CDR1 as VTNTFY and CDR2 as YDVSTARD (reference sequence). This CDR3 region has 15 residues. The CDR3 reads CATWDRPLFYYKKLF. In DNA form, the CDR3 reads TGTGCCACCTGGGACAGGCCCCTGTTTTATTATAAGAAACTCTTT.

This clone is large (0.1 to 1%) by share. The gene calls are TRGV2 and TRGJP1. TCRdb gives no J gene; it was assigned here by matching the DNA to germline. The ends lost 2 bases at V and 1 base at J; junction bases unmatched: 4. Per germline, CDR1 EGSNGY and CDR2 YDSYNSKV. The CDR3 consists of 15 residues. CDR3 amino acids: CATWDVITTGWFKIF. CDR3 nucleotide sequence: TGTGCCACCTGGGACGTGATTACCACTGGTTGGTTCAAGATATTT.

By proportion, this clone is large. The genes are TRGV4 and TRGJ1 or TRGJ2. TCRdb carries no J gene annotation; the J gene was assigned here by matching the DNA with germline. V trimming: 0 bases; J trimming: 4 bases; junction bases outside the gene matches: 3. In germline, CDR1 is EGSTGY, CDR2 YDSYTSSV. The CDR3 has 13 residues. CDR3 DNA: TGTGCCACCTGGGATGGGTTGTATTATAAGAAACTCTTT. Protein product: CATWDGLYYKKLF.

This clone is large by share. The chain couples TRGV9 to TRGJ1 or TRGJ2. Here the J gene came from matching the DNA to germline, since TCRdb omits it. V was pared by 2 bases and J by 3 bases, with 4 bases of the junction left unmatched. Per the germline V gene, CDR1 is GITISATS and CDR2 is ISYDGTV (reference sequence). The CDR3 length is 13 residues. CDR3 coding DNA: TGTGCCTTGTGGGAGGGCTCTTATTATAAGAAACTCTTT. It specifies CALWEGSYYKKLF.

Concerning this clone: Because the CDR3's place on the DNA is in doubt, the DNA is left out and the CDR3 is given as listed by TCRdb. The V gene is listed as TRGV10; no J gene was called. TRGV10 belongs to the ORF category, with a function that is uncertain. The CDR3 numbers 22 amino acids, ends counted. The chain's CDR3 is CAAWESLALGGVRNSLAVEQHF.

This clone turned up a few times. Since a far larger clone is one base different, this is likely a read error. This specimen includes other DNA sequences encoding the same CDR3. The CDR3 is CATWDRRGKLF. The DNA for the CDR3 is TGTGCCACCTGGGACAGGCGAGGGAAACTCTTT. The V gene is TRGV3, the J gene TRGJ1 or TRGJ2. The J gene was missing in TCRdb and was found by matching the end of the DNA to germline. This CDR3 spans 11 amino acids. The trim removed 0 bases at V and 12 bases at J, leaving 5 bases unmatched. The germline CDR1 and CDR2 sequences are VTNTFY and YDVSTARD (reference sequence).

The genes are TRGV4 and TRGJ1 or TRGJ2. TCRdb supplies no J gene; here it was assigned by aligning the nucleotide sequence to germline. The V gene's germline CDR1 is EGSTGY and CDR2 YDSYTSSV. V dropped 1 base and J dropped 12; count of bases not matched to a gene: 9. The CDR3 consists of 12 residues. The CDR3: CATWDGLVGKLF. CDR3 bases: TGTGCCACCTGGGATGGCCTAGTGGGGAAACTCTTT.

This clone was observed a few times. TCRdb's protein, taken from a much larger clone, differs from this DNA's translation at residue 6, likely owing to a read error; the protein displayed comes from the DNA. J is TRGJP1 and V is TRGV2. TCRdb supplies no J gene; here it was assigned by aligning the nucleotide sequence to germline. The junction had 10 bases not matched to a gene; V was cut back by 3 bases and J by 0 bases. The germline gives CDR1 EGSNGY, CDR2 YDSYNSKV. The CDR3 has 17 residues. DNA for the CDR3: TGTGCCACCTGGGACAATTCTATGAATACCACTGGTTGGTTCAAGATATTT. This codes for CATWDNSMNTTGWFKIF.

This clone rates as large (0.1 to 1%). This chain links TRGV8 with TRGJP2. No J gene is reported in TCRdb; it was inferred here by comparing the DNA with germline. From germline, CDR1 is VENAVY and CDR2 YDSYNSRV. The ends lost 2 bases at V and 3 bases at J; junction bases unmatched: 6. This CDR3 is 15 amino acids long. The CDR3 DNA sequence: TGTGCCACCTGGGATAAATTGGGTAGTGATTGGATCAAGACGTTT. It translates to CATWDKLGSDWIKTF.